The 27 T cell receptor beta chains below all came from one sample that was sequenced in a study of cytomegalovirus exposure and HLA in healthy donors (TCRdb year 2017). The receptor library was made with the immunoSEQ multiplex PCR assay. A mixture of 60 forward primers for TCR Vbeta segments and 13 reverse primers for TCR Jbeta segments was used in the multiplex PCR. Imported from immuneACCESS, the table was reduced by TCRdb to in-frame sequences with V and J called. These copies leave out some clones; in studies compared against another copy, an unresolved V gene accounts for under half, and the cause of the remainder is not known. In all, the sample holds some 97,000 clones, and about three quarters of those were seen once. 12% to 15% of the sample goes to the ten largest clones. The sample taken for sequencing was PBMCs. The receptors derive from a male donor in good health and CMV-seropositive.

This clone was picked up one time. This sequence joins TRBV5-1 and TRBJ2-3; maybe TRBD1 (5 bases). The CDR3 consists of 16 residues. V was trimmed by 0 bases and J by 0 bases, leaving 11 bases between them. Germline loops: CDR1 SGHRS, CDR2 YFSETQ. In DNA, the CDR3 is TGCGCCAGCAGCTTGGAGGGGCGCGGTAGCACAGATACGCAGTATTTT. It encodes CASSLEGRGSTDTQYF.

V gene TRBV5-4 combines with J gene TRBJ1-2, with a tentative D call TRBD1 (6 bases). The V end lost 1 base, the J end lost 4 bases, and 11 bases lay between the germline ends. Looked up from germline, CDR1 is SGHNT and CDR2 is YYREEE (reference sequence). CDR3 length: 14 residues. The DNA of the CDR3 is TGTGCCAGCAGCTTGAGCGGGGGCGGCTATGGCTACACCTTC. It codes for CASSLSGGGYGYTF.

This clone was seen a single time. The rearrangement links TRBV29-1 to TRBJ2-7, with TRBD1 matching over 10 bases. Germline CDR1 SQVTM, CDR2 ANQGSEA. With 2 bases clipped from V and 6 bases from J, the junction kept 10 bases outside the gene matches. The CDR3 is made up of 15 amino acids. The chain's CDR3 is CSVERGGTGAGEQYF. DNA for the CDR3: TGCAGCGTTGAAAGGGGTGGGACAGGGGCCGGCGAGCAGTACTTC.

On this clone itself: The conserved phenylalanine or tryptophan normally closing the CDR3 is absent here, so this likely arose from a read error. This chain connects TRBV7-6 to TRBJ1-1, with D perhaps matching TRBD1 (5 bases). Germline CDR1 SGHVS, CDR2 FNYEAQ. Trimming removed 1 base from V and 1 base from J, with 7 bases in between. CDR3 length: 14 amino acids. The CDR3: CASSLDQGNTEAFL. As DNA, the CDR3 is TGTGCCAGCAGCTTAGATCAGGGGAACACTGAAGCTTTCCTT.

This clone came up once. The rearrangement links TRBV2 to TRBJ1-5, with D unresolved. The germline V gene encodes CDR1 SNHLY and CDR2 FYNNEI. The CDR3 length is 15 residues. The V and J ends lost 5 bases and 3 bases respectively, with 14 bases between them. CDR3 nucleotide sequence: TGTGCCAGCAGTCCCCGGTCGGGAGCCAATCAGCCCCAGCATTTT. Its translation is CASSPRSGANQPQHF.

The chain is built from TRBV6-4 and TRBJ2-3, with 8 positions matching TRBD2. Germline V gene sequence: CDR1 MRHNA, CDR2 SNTAGT. V lost 3 bases to trimming and J lost 5 bases; unmatched junction nucleotides: 7. CDR3 length equals 15 residues. The CDR3 sequence: CASSDSGGPVDTQYF. DNA for the CDR3: TGTGCCAGCAGTGATTCGGGGGGGCCGGTAGATACGCAGTATTTT.

The CDR3 loop is CAIIDTQHF. The CDR3 DNA follows: TGTGCCATCATTGACACCCAGCATTTT. The rearrangement joins TRBV10-3 to TRBJ1-5; D gene ambiguous. Trimming took 7 bases from V and 11 from J, leaving 6 bases between them. CDR3 length equals 9 residues. The V gene's germline CDR1 is ENHRY and CDR2 SYGVKD.

The chain combines TRBV7-9 with TRBJ2-7, with D perhaps TRBD1 (6 bases). CDR3 length: 13 residues. The ends were cut back, 5 bases at V and 2 bases at J, with 10 bases in the middle. CDR1 is SEHNR and CDR2 is FQNEAQ in the germline V gene (reference sequence). The chain's CDR3 is CASSRQATYEQYF. The CDR3 nucleotides read TGTGCCAGCAGCAGACAGGCTACCTACGAGCAGTACTTC.

The chain is built from TRBV2 and TRBJ1-5; D is unclear. The CDR3 is made up of 15 amino acids. Germline assignment: CDR1 SNHLY and CDR2 FYNNEI. V shed 2 bases and J shed 5 bases, with 13 bases lying between them. CDR3 loop: CASSELRVLDQPQHF. DNA of the CDR3: TGTGCCAGCAGTGAATTGAGGGTCCTGGATCAGCCCCAGCATTTT.

The chain recombines TRBV5-1 with TRBJ2-7; D ambiguous. Trimming shortened V by 0 bases and J by 3 bases, and 7 bases separated the two germline ends. Per germline, CDR1 SGHRS and CDR2 YFSETQ. The length of the CDR3 is 13 residues. CDR3 loop: CASSLGQNYEQYF. Written as DNA, the CDR3 is TGCGCCAGCAGCTTGGGACAAAACTACGAGCAGTACTTC.

This rearrangement joins TRBV6-1 to TRBJ1-6, with TRBD1 matching 7 bases. Unmatched junction bases numbered 2, after V lost 10 bases and J lost 5 bases. The CDR3 has 12 amino acids. Looked up from germline, CDR1 is MNHNS and CDR2 is SASEGT. Here the CDR3 DNA reads TGTGCCACCACAGGGGATAATTCACCCCTCCACTTT. Its translation: CATTGDNSPLHF.

The chain is built from TRBV29-1 and TRBJ2-2; TRBD2 matches 7 bases. The CDR3 covers 15 residues. Germline loops: CDR1 SQVTM, CDR2 ANQGSEA. The junction had 12 bases not matched to a gene; V was cut back by 7 bases and J by 4 bases. The CDR3 loop reads CSAAWGGGTTGELFF. For the CDR3, the DNA is TGCAGCGCCGCGTGGGGCGGGGGAACCACCGGGGAGCTGTTTTTT.

This clone was detected only a few times. This sequence joins TRBV28 and TRBJ2-1; TRBD1 matches at 10 bases. Germline assignment: CDR1 MDHEN and CDR2 SYDVKM. This CDR3 is 15 amino acids long. The V gene end was trimmed by 4 bases and the J gene end by 9 bases; junction bases not matched to a gene: 9. In DNA form, the CDR3 reads TGTGCCAGCAGTTCAAGGACAGGGGGATCACGTGAGCAGTTCTTC. Its translation is CASSSRTGGSREQFF.

The chain employs TRBV5-4 and TRBJ2-7, with TRBD2 matching over 12 bases. Germline CDR1 is SGHNT and CDR2 is YYREEE (reference sequence). This CDR3 comprises 16 residues. J gave up 5 bases and V 5 bases, and 11 bases lay outside the gene matches. Here the CDR3 DNA reads TGTGCCAGCAGTTCTCCTAGCGGGGGGGATGGGGACGAGCAGTACTTC. Protein sequence: CASSSPSGGDGDEQYF.

The V gene is TRBV28, the J gene TRBJ1-2; 8 nucleotides agree with TRBD1. The J segment lost 4 bases and the V segment lost 8 bases, leaving 12 bases of the junction unmatched. Germline lookup yields CDR1 MDHEN and CDR2 SYDVKM. The CDR3 has 15 amino acids. The CDR3 is CASGGQATKTYGYTF. DNA for the CDR3: TGTGCCAGCGGGGGACAGGCGACAAAAACCTATGGCTACACCTTC.

The chain links TRBV4-1 to TRBJ1-2; perhaps TRBD1 as D (6 bases). This CDR3 comprises 15 residues. In germline, CDR1 is MGHRA, CDR2 YSYEKL. Trimming took off 2 bases at V and 5 bases at J, with 15 bases between the two ends. The CDR3 region is CASSQTRDTSYGYTF. CDR3 DNA sequence: TGCGCCAGCAGCCAAACTCGGGACACCTCGTATGGCTACACCTTC.

The V and J genes are TRBV5-4 and TRBJ1-1; the D gene is possibly TRBD1 (5 bases). Between the trimmed V and J ends, which lost 4 bases and 5 bases, there was a span of 9 bases. CDR1 is SGHNT and CDR2 is YYREEE in the germline V gene (reference sequence). The CDR3 extends over 12 amino acids. For the CDR3, the DNA is TGTGCCAGCAGCCAAAGACAGACTGAAGCTTTCTTT. Translation gives CASSQRQTEAFF.

V and J are TRBV6-4 and TRBJ2-3, with 12 bases aligning to TRBD2. From germline, CDR1 is MRHNA and CDR2 SNTAGT. Losses at the gene ends were 6 bases for V and 6 bases for J; bases not matched to a gene: 4. The CDR3 has 14 residues. The CDR3 reads CASSGLAGSDTQYF. CDR3 coding DNA: TGTGCCAGCAGCGGACTAGCGGGGTCTGATACGCAGTATTTT.

The rearrangement links TRBV7-8 to TRBJ2-7; no clear D. The V end was cut by 5 bases, the J end by 1 base, with 12 bases between. The germline CDR1 and CDR2 sequences are SGHVS and FQNEAQ. The CDR3 is 14 amino acids. The CDR3 loop is CASSLQLSSYEQYF. The CDR3 nucleotides read TGTGCCAGCAGCCTGCAATTGAGTTCCTACGAGCAGTACTTC. The complete variable domain, with remaining parts taken from reference TRBV7-8 and TRBJ2-7, reads GAGVSQSPRYKVAKRGQDVALRCDPISGHVSLFWYQQALGQGPEFLTYFQNEAQLDKSGLPSDRFFAERPEGSVSTLKIQRTQQEDSAVYLCASSLQLSSYEQYFGPGTRLTVT.

This clone came up a few times. The DNA for the CDR3 is TGCGCCAGCAGGGGAGGGGGTCTATCGAACACCGGGGAGCTGTTTTTT. The encoded protein is CASRGGGLSNTGELFF. This rearrangement joins TRBV5-1 to TRBJ2-2, with D possibly matching TRBD2 (7 bases). Between the trimmed V and J ends, which lost 5 bases and 0 bases, there was a span of 14 bases. Germline V lookup: CDR1 SGHRS, CDR2 YFSETQ. The CDR3 loop spans 16 amino acids.

The rearrangement links TRBV7-9 to TRBJ1-2; D unclear. CDR3 size: 17 residues. CDR1 is SEHNR and CDR2 is FQNEAQ in the germline V gene (reference sequence). The V end was cut by 5 bases, the J end by 4 bases, with 23 bases between. CDR3 sequence (DNA): TGTGCCAGCAGCCCCAATCAGGATCCAGGCTCCTCCTATGGCTACACCTTC. Protein: CASSPNQDPGSSYGYTF.

This chain connects TRBV6-5 to TRBJ2-6, with a weak D call TRBD1 (5 bases). The CDR3 has 16 residues. Germline CDR1 MNHEY, CDR2 SVGAGI. V lost 0 bases to trimming and J lost 2 bases, with 8 bases between them. DNA of the CDR3: TGTGCCAGCAGTTACTCTCCAGGGACTGGGGCCAACGTCCTGACTTTC. Protein: CASSYSPGTGANVLTF.

This clone was counted once. CDR3 nucleotide sequence: TGTGCCAGCAGCCGGGGACAGCTTAATGAAAAACTGTTTTTT. Translation gives CASSRGQLNEKLFF. The chain links TRBV7-9 to TRBJ1-4; 7 bases align to TRBD1. The CDR3 totals 14 residues. Germline values: CDR1 SEHNR, CDR2 FQNEAQ (reference sequence). V lost 5 bases and J lost 4; bases outside the gene matches: 4.

The rearrangement links TRBV6-1 to TRBJ2-1, with 7 bases fitting TRBD1. This CDR3 spans 13 amino acids. Germline V CDR1 and CDR2: MNHNS, SASEGT. With V trimmed by 7 bases and J by 9 bases, 9 bases remained unmatched. Here the CDR3 reads CASKLGQLGEQFF. CDR3 bases: TGTGCCAGCAAGCTGGGACAGCTAGGTGAGCAGTTCTTC.

V usage is TRBV5-6 and J usage is TRBJ1-2; 9 positions match TRBD1. The ends lost 5 bases at V and 5 bases at J; junction bases unmatched: 10. Per germline, CDR1 SGHDT and CDR2 YYEEEE. The CDR3 has 15 amino acids. For the CDR3, the DNA is TGTGCCAGCAGGTCTCCGGGACAGGGAGGATATGGCTACACCTTC. Amino acid sequence: CASRSPGQGGYGYTF.

The chain links TRBV4-3 to TRBJ2-7, with TRBD1 matching 10 bases. V gave up 0 bases and J gave up 3 bases; unmatched junction bases: 5. CDR1 is LGHNA, CDR2 YSLEER, per germline. The CDR3 sequence is 16 residues long. CDR3 sequence: CASSQERTGGSYEQYF. The CDR3 nucleotides are TGCGCCAGCAGCCAAGAACGGACAGGGGGGAGCTACGAGCAGTACTTC.

This chain connects TRBV29-1 to TRBJ1-4; 12 bases match TRBD1. This CDR3 has 18 residues. The V gene's germline CDR1 is SQVTM and CDR2 ANQGSEA. V lost 6 bases, J lost 0 bases, and 11 bases stayed unmatched. CDR3: CSVRDRGRGVATNEKLFF. CDR3 in DNA: TGCAGCGTCCGGGACAGGGGGCGTGGTGTTGCAACTAATGAAAAACTGTTTTTT.